The present entry profiles one T cell receptor beta chain with its context. Its antigen remains unknown. This specimen belongs to a study of regulatory T cells in long-lasting Graves disease. The CDR3 runs to 18 residues. CDR1 is SGHTA, CDR2 FQGNSA, per germline. V was pared by 5 bases and J by 0 bases, with 17 bases between. Study results and caveats: Persistent Graves' patients showed less TCR diversity than newly diagnosed ones.

Indicated time point: newly diagnosed GD, antithyroid drugs for less than 3 months. PBMCs were the source of the RNA used for TCR sequencing. HTBI primers from iRepertoire and Arm-PCR of CDR3 regions yielded the TCR beta libraries. Study processing details: Identification of gene segments yielded approximately 62 TRBV and 12 to 15 TRBJ across samples. In TCRdb, the multiplex PCR reads were re-called with MiXCR into one record per CDR3 protein. These V and J calls derive from TCRdb rather than the authors' analysis. Seen here are 530,000 or so distinct CDR3 sequences, roughly 12% observed once, and the top ten hold more than 8.5%. This sample also belongs to another study, concerning T cells in Graves' hyperthyroidism and ophthalmopathy. That report notes: HTBI primers were used for first-round RT-PCR of the TCR CDR3.

The clonotype was recovered from a man aged 25-45 years with Graves disease. Sequencing was performed on peripheral blood mononuclear cells (PBMCs), taken at new diagnosis, from a patient treated with antithyroid drugs. The chain has TRBV7-2 and TRBJ1-6; TRBD1 is a possible D gene (6 bases). DNA of the CDR3: TGTGCCAGCAGCCGCTGGGGGGCCACGAGCTCCTATAATTCACCCCTCCACTTT. It is translated as CASSRWGATSSYNSPLHF.